The 27 T cell receptor beta chains below come from one sample, sequenced in a study of CD8+CD57+ T cells in acquired aplastic anemia. Profiling that covered TCR beta VDJ and CDR3 relied on genomic DNA as its template. TCRdb used MiXCR to reprocess the reads, holding one entry per CDR3 protein. This table has 150,000 to 200,000 distinct CDR3 sequences, around 65% appearing once. Sequenced sample: sorted CD4+, CD8+, or CD8+CD57+ T cells (not recorded which) from PBMCs. The receptors were gathered from a human donor with severe aplastic anemia or a healthy control (not recorded which).

The chain employs TRBV11-3 and TRBJ2-3; unclear D gene. Germline V gene lookup returns CDR1 SGHNT and CDR2 YENEEA. There are 17 residues in the CDR3. The V gene lost 0 bases and the J gene lost 0 bases, with 13 bases spanning the gap. This chain's CDR3 is CASSLDPRTVSTDTQYF. CDR3 sequence (DNA): TGTGCCAGCAGCTTAGATCCCCGGACGGTGAGCACAGATACGCAGTATTTT.

This clonotype was seen ten or more times. CDR3 DNA: TGCAGTGCTAGAGATCTAATGGGAGGGGGCTACGAGCAGTACTTC. It specifies CSARDLMGGGYEQYF. The gene calls are TRBV20-1 and TRBJ2-7, with a tentative D call TRBD2 (7 bases). CDR1 DFQATT and CDR2 SNEGSKA come from the germline V gene (reference sequence). The CDR3 has 15 residues. V was clipped by 0 bases and J by 3 bases, with 15 bases between them.

This clonotype has ten or more counts. The rearrangement links TRBV20-1 to TRBJ2-2, with 8 bases matching TRBD1. Unmatched junction bases numbered 19, after V lost 5 bases and J lost 8 bases. The CDR3 has 17 residues. The germline V gene encodes CDR1 DFQATT and CDR2 SNEGSKA (reference sequence). CDR3 sequence: CSAPQSLSRGQAGELFF. The DNA for the CDR3 is TGCAGTGCTCCGCAGTCCCTTTCCAGGGGGCAGGCTGGGGAGCTGTTTTTT.

The V gene is TRBV9, the J gene TRBJ2-5; 9 nucleotides line up with TRBD2. Germline CDR1 and CDR2: SGDLS and YYNGEE. V shed 0 bases, J shed 5 bases, and the junction held 5 bases outside the gene matches. This CDR3 contains 15 residues. CDR3 nucleotide sequence: TGTGCCAGCAGCGTAGATCGCGGGGGGGCGGAGACCCAGTACTTC. Its translation is CASSVDRGGAETQYF.

This chain joins TRBV20-1 and TRBJ2-7; 9 bases match TRBD2. Germline V CDR1 and CDR2: DFQATT, SNEGSKA (reference sequence). This CDR3 has 14 amino acids. With V trimmed by 3 bases and J by 2 bases, 5 bases remained unmatched. CDR3 loop: CSARGAGGTYEQYF. CDR3 nucleotides: TGCAGTGCTAGGGGAGCGGGGGGAACCTACGAGCAGTACTTC.

This rearrangement joins TRBV10-3 to TRBJ2-5; the D gene could be TRBD1 or TRBD2 (5 bases each). V was shortened by 7 bases and J by 0 bases, with 9 bases between the two germline ends. This CDR3 comprises 13 residues. The germline gives CDR1 ENHRY, CDR2 SYGVKD. CDR3 sequence: CAIKPGHQETQYF. CDR3 nucleotides: TGTGCCATCAAACCGGGACACCAAGAGACCCAGTACTTC.

The genes are TRBV29-1 and TRBJ2-1; TRBD2 matches at 11 bases. Trimming took 2 bases from V and 9 from J; bases not matched to a gene: 9. The CDR3 spans 15 residues. Germline CDR1 SQVTM, CDR2 ANQGSEA. As DNA, the CDR3 is TGCAGCGTTGAATGGGGATCTAGCGGGAGGAGTGAGCAGTTCTTC. The encoded protein is CSVEWGSSGRSEQFF.

The rearrangement joins TRBV29-1 to TRBJ1-4; no clear D. The CDR3 extends over 11 amino acids. V lost 4 bases and J 7 bases, leaving 7 bases between the germline ends. The germline CDR1 and CDR2 sequences are SQVTM and ANQGSEA. CDR3 region: CSVGIGEKLFF. In DNA form, the CDR3 reads TGCAGCGTTGGGATCGGTGAAAAACTGTTTTTT.

This chain joins TRBV7-4 and TRBJ2-6, with D unclear. V was shortened by 0 bases and J by 2 bases, with 5 bases between the two germline ends. Looked up from germline, CDR1 is SGHVT and CDR2 is SQSDAQ. This CDR3 region has 15 residues. Here the CDR3 reads CASSLAVTGANVLTF. CDR3 DNA: TGTGCCAGCAGCTTAGCCGTGACTGGGGCCAACGTCCTGACTTTC.

The J gene is TRBJ1-3, the V gene TRBV9; 7 bases map to TRBD1. From germline, CDR1 is SGDLS and CDR2 YYNGEE. Trimming took 0 bases from V and 2 from J; bases not matched to a gene: 2. The CDR3 is 15 amino acids. CDR3 DNA: TGTGCCAGCAGCGTAGCGCAGGGGGCTGGAAACACCATATATTTT. Its translation: CASSVAQGAGNTIYF.

Note on this clonotype: This may be a read error: a much more frequent sequence differs by one nucleotide. CDR3: CASSFRRGTDTQYF. The CDR3 DNA is TGTGCCAGTAGTTTCCGACGGGGGACAGATACGCAGTATTTT. The chain is built from TRBV19 and TRBJ2-3; TRBD2 is a possible D gene (6 bases). Germline V gene lookup returns CDR1 LNHDA and CDR2 SQIVND (reference sequence). This CDR3 comprises 14 residues. V was clipped by 5 bases and J by 3 bases, with 12 bases between them. Drawing the rest from reference TRBV19 and TRBJ2-3, the complete variable domain is DGGITQSPKYLFRKEGQNVTLSCEQNLNHDAMYWYRQDPGQGLRLIYYSQIVNDFQKGDIAEGYSVSREKKESFPLTVTSAQKNPTAFYLCASSFRRGTDTQYFGPGTRLTVL.

The V gene is TRBV5-1, the J gene TRBJ1-1; no clear D. In germline, CDR1 is SGHRS, CDR2 YFSETQ. This CDR3 spans 13 amino acids. V was pared by 0 bases and J by 5 bases, with 8 bases between. The CDR3 DNA reads as TGCGCCAGCAGCTTGGCCTTTTCGACTGAAGCTTTCTTT. Its protein product is CASSLAFSTEAFF.

V gene TRBV6-6 combines with J gene TRBJ2-5; possible D gene TRBD1, 7 bases. The CDR3 length is 15 residues. The germline gives CDR1 MNHNY, CDR2 SVGAGI (reference sequence). V was shortened by 7 bases and J by 5 bases, with 20 bases between the two germline ends. The CDR3 coding sequence is TGTGCCAGCACCGGACGACAGGGACTCAGGGAGACCCAGTACTTC. Translation: CASTGRQGLRETQYF.

For this clonotype: At one end the junction does not follow the germline gene, possibly because of a read error. The rearrangement joins TRBV27 to TRBJ2-3; no firm D call. This CDR3 region has 13 residues. The germline gives CDR1 MNHEY, CDR2 SMNVEV (reference sequence). CDR3 amino acids: CASSSRSTDMQYF. The CDR3 DNA sequence: TGTGCCAGCAGTTCCCGGAGCACAGATATGCAGTATTTT.

The rearrangement uses TRBV10-2 and TRBJ2-3; 7 positions agree with TRBD2. This CDR3 contains 14 residues. Germline V CDR1 and CDR2: WSHSY, SAAADI. V shed 3 bases, J shed 9 bases, and the junction held 9 bases outside the gene matches. The CDR3 here is CASSEAPGLTTQYF. CDR3 nucleotide sequence: TGCGCCAGCAGTGAAGCCCCGGGACTAACAACGCAGTATTTT.

This clonotype was seen repeatedly, ten times or more. The chain links TRBV13 to TRBJ2-7; D call uncertain. The CDR3 length is 13 residues. Germline V gene sequence: CDR1 PRHDT, CDR2 FYEKMQ (reference sequence). V gave up 0 bases and J gave up 6 bases, with 9 bases separating them. CDR3 in amino acids: CASSLGSRPEQYF. DNA for the CDR3: TGTGCCAGCAGCTTAGGTAGCAGGCCCGAGCAGTACTTC.

On this clonotype: Possible read error: a much larger clone is one base away. The chain employs TRBV6-6 and TRBJ2-1; 9 positions match TRBD1. From germline, CDR1 is MNHNY and CDR2 SVGAGI (reference sequence). The CDR3 length is 17 residues. The CDR3 sequence: CASSYWTGVGTYDEQFF. CDR3 DNA sequence: TGTGCCAGCAGTTACTGGACAGGGGTTGGGACCTACGATGAGCAGTTCTTC.

The chain uses TRBV24-1 and TRBJ1-2, with 7 bases fitting TRBD1. This CDR3 spans 13 amino acids. Germline V gene lookup returns CDR1 KGHDR and CDR2 SFDVKD. V was pared by 5 bases and J by 4 bases, with 3 bases of the junction left unmatched. In DNA form, the CDR3 reads TGTGCCACCAGTGGAGGGACAGCCTATGGCTACACCTTC. Encoded protein: CATSGGTAYGYTF.

This clonotype was counted between two and nine times. The rearrangement links TRBV7-9 to TRBJ1-2, with D hard to call. The germline V gene encodes CDR1 SEHNR and CDR2 FQNEAQ (reference sequence). The CDR3 length is 13 residues. Trimming stripped 6 bases from V and 4 bases from J, with 12 bases between. CDR3 amino acids: CASSSQMGYGYTF. DNA for the CDR3: TGTGCCAGCAGTTCCCAGATGGGCTATGGCTACACCTTC.

The chain links TRBV9 to TRBJ2-1, with a tentative D call TRBD1 (5 bases). V was pared by 3 bases and J by 4 bases, with 14 bases between. The CDR3 consists of 15 residues. In germline, CDR1 is SGDLS, CDR2 YYNGEE. The CDR3 region is CASSGQGRGYNEQFF. CDR3 DNA sequence: TGTGCCAGCAGCGGTCAGGGTCGTGGGTACAATGAGCAGTTCTTC.

This clonotype has more than one count but fewer than ten. This may be a read error: a much more frequent sequence differs by one nucleotide. The chain has TRBV5-1 and TRBJ2-7; the D is unclear. There are 14 residues in the CDR3. CDR1 SGHRS and CDR2 YFSETQ come from the germline V gene. V was clipped by 3 bases and J by 2 bases, with 12 bases between them. The CDR3 DNA sequence: TGCGCCAGCAGCTATAGCACGCCCGCCTACGAGCAGTACTTC. Protein product: CASSYSTPAYEQYF.

This clonotype was counted a few times. The chain uses TRBV15 and TRBJ2-2; no firm D call. Per the germline V gene, CDR1 is LNHNV and CDR2 is YYDKDF (reference sequence). V was cut by 8 bases and J by 5 bases, with 12 bases left in between. The CDR3 sequence is 13 residues long. CDR3 protein: CATSRADTGELFF. The CDR3 region has the DNA TGTGCCACCTCTAGGGCGGATACCGGGGAGCTGTTTTTT.

The rearrangement links TRBV9 to TRBJ1-3; no clear D gene. V lost 0 bases and J lost 0, with 7 bases in between. Per the germline V gene, CDR1 is SGDLS and CDR2 is YYNGEE. This CDR3 comprises 15 residues. CDR3 nucleotides: TGTGCCAGCAGCGTAGACATGAACTCTGGAAACACCATATATTTT. This gives the protein CASSVDMNSGNTIYF.

The chain recombines TRBV7-3 with TRBJ2-3; D tentatively reads TRBD1 or TRBD2 (5 bases each). The CDR3 is made up of 14 amino acids. With 3 bases removed from V and 0 bases from J, the gap between germline ends came to 7 bases. The germline V gene encodes CDR1 SGHTA and CDR2 FQGTGA. The CDR3 sequence is CASSFRDSTDTQYF. The CDR3 DNA follows: TGTGCCAGCAGCTTCCGGGACAGCACAGATACGCAGTATTTT. The variable domain in full, completed from reference TRBV7-3 and TRBJ2-3, reads GAGVSQTPSNKVTEKGKYVELRCDPISGHTALYWYRQSLGQGPEFLIYFQGTGAADDSGLPNDRFFAVRPEGSVSTLKIQRTERGDSAVYLCASSFRDSTDTQYFGPGTRLTVL.

A remark on this clonotype: Germline is not matched at one junction end, which may reflect a read error. The chain carries TRBV28 and TRBJ1-2; D unresolved. This CDR3 is built from 12 residues. Germline lookup yields CDR1 MDHEN and CDR2 SYDVKM. Written as DNA, the CDR3 is TGTGCCGGCAGTCCCGGTGTAGGGGGCTACACCTTC. Residues: CAGSPGVGGYTF.

This chain uses TRBV7-9 with TRBJ2-7; tentatively, D is TRBD1 or TRBD2 (5 bases each). CDR3 length equals 14 residues. Germline CDR1 and CDR2: SEHNR and FQNEAQ (reference sequence). V dropped 5 bases and J dropped 5 bases, with 16 bases sitting between them. This chain's CDR3 is CASSQATGTHEQYF. The CDR3 DNA reads as TGTGCCAGCAGCCAGGCAACCGGGACCCACGAGCAGTACTTC.

The V call is TRBV7-9, the J call TRBJ2-1; TRBD2 matches at 11 bases. The CDR3 spans 15 residues. Per the germline V gene, CDR1 is SEHNR and CDR2 is FQNEAQ (reference sequence). V gave up 5 bases and J gave up 3 bases; unmatched junction bases: 3. As DNA, the CDR3 is TGTGCCAGCAGCACTACTAGCGGGAGCTACAATGAGCAGTTCTTC. This gives the protein CASSTTSGSYNEQFF.